Below are 11 T cell receptor beta chains sequenced from a single sample in a study of OX40 agonist ivuxolimab in advanced cancers. Measured with immunoSEQ multiplex PCR; TCRdb has only the in-frame clones, and not every one. The table includes about 66,000 clones, roughly 76% detected once. The specimen comprised CD4+ or CD8+ T cells sorted from blood, sampled in a trial of the OX40 agonist ivuxolimab. All receptors derive from an adult with an advanced solid tumor such as melanoma, head and neck, liver or kidney cancer.

This clone has a single count. V usage is TRBV6-5 and J usage is TRBJ2-2; 7 bases match TRBD2. V dropped 6 bases and J dropped 5; count of bases not matched to a gene: 9. Looked up from germline, CDR1 is MNHEY and CDR2 is SVGAGI. This CDR3 comprises 15 residues. The CDR3, as DNA: TGTGCCAGCAGCCGGACGCGGGAGTTAACCGGGGAGCTGTTTTTT. The encoded protein is CASSRTRELTGELFF.

This clone has just one count. The chain employs TRBV20-1 and TRBJ1-2; no definite D call. V dropped 3 bases and J dropped 5 bases, with 7 bases sitting between them. Germline V gene sequence: CDR1 DFQATT, CDR2 SNEGSKA (reference sequence). The CDR3 spans 11 residues. The CDR3 reads CSASQLYGYTF. CDR3 coding DNA: TGCAGTGCTAGTCAATTGTATGGCTACACCTTC.

The genes are TRBV29-1 and TRBJ1-6, with D uncertain. CDR1 is SQVTM, CDR2 ANQGSEA, per germline. The CDR3 extends over 13 amino acids. V lost 6 bases to trimming and J lost 8 bases, with 14 bases between them. The DNA of the CDR3 is TGCAGCGTAGCCAACGGGCAAGATTCACCCCTCCACTTT. It specifies CSVANGQDSPLHF.

This clone has just one count. This rearrangement joins TRBV5-1 to TRBJ2-5; D gene uncertain. The germline V gene encodes CDR1 SGHRS and CDR2 YFSETQ. The CDR3 has 15 amino acids. V lost 0 bases to trimming and J lost 2 bases, with 11 bases between them. The CDR3 is CASSLGSSYQETQYF. CDR3 sequence (DNA): TGCGCCAGCAGCTTGGGTAGCAGTTATCAAGAGACCCAGTACTTC.

The sample holds a few counts of this clone. The chain links TRBV27 to TRBJ2-5; a weak D match, TRBD2 (7 bases). V was shortened by 6 bases and J by 3 bases, with 20 bases between the two germline ends. From germline, CDR1 is MNHEY and CDR2 SMNVEV (reference sequence). The CDR3 totals 16 residues. Written as DNA, the CDR3 is TGTGCCAGCAGACAACTTGGGGGGGGCAGCAAAGAGACCCAGTACTTC. The encoded protein is CASRQLGGGSKETQYF.

The chain combines TRBV7-9 with TRBJ2-6; no reliable D call. V lost 5 bases and J lost 0, with 8 bases in between. CDR3 length: 15 amino acids. CDR1 and CDR2 (germline): SEHNR, FQNEAQ (reference sequence). CDR3 sequence (DNA): TGTGCCAGCAGCCTGAAGAACTCTGGGGCCAACGTCCTGACTTTC. Its translation is CASSLKNSGANVLTF.

The gene calls are TRBV5-1 and TRBJ2-2; D is uncertain. CDR1 SGHRS and CDR2 YFSETQ come from the germline V gene. Trimming shortened V by 0 bases and J by 0 bases, and 6 bases separated the two germline ends. CDR3 size: 15 residues. The CDR3 coding sequence is TGCGCCAGCAGCTTGGGACATCCGAACACCGGGGAGCTGTTTTTT. Translation: CASSLGHPNTGELFF.

In its sample, this clone was seen once. The chain is built from TRBV7-8 and TRBJ2-2, with D perhaps TRBD1 (5 bases). The CDR3 extends over 15 amino acids. Deletions cut 5 bases from V and 5 bases from J, with 15 bases between. The germline gives CDR1 SGHVS, CDR2 FQNEAQ. This CDR3 is CASSPRTGDTGELFF. CDR3 nucleotide sequence: TGTGCCAGCAGCCCCCGAACAGGCGATACCGGGGAGCTGTTTTTT.

This sequence joins TRBV6-6 and TRBJ1-2, with 7 bases that match TRBD1. CDR3 length equals 14 residues. V lost 5 bases and J lost 3; bases outside the gene matches: 6. CDR1 and CDR2 (germline): MNHNY, SVGAGI (reference sequence). As DNA, the CDR3 is TGTGCCAGCAGTCATTCCGGGACAGACTATGGCTACACCTTC. It encodes CASSHSGTDYGYTF.

This chain uses TRBV19 with TRBJ2-3; TRBD1 might be the D (5 bases). Germline CDR1 LNHDA, CDR2 SQIVND (reference sequence). The germline V and J ends were trimmed by 9 bases and 7 bases, with 17 bases remaining between them. CDR3 size: 13 residues. The chain's CDR3 is CARRQTPTHTQYF. CDR3 DNA: TGTGCCAGACGACAGACTCCCACCCATACGCAGTATTTT.

V and J are TRBV20-1 and TRBJ1-5; D remains ambiguous. CDR1 is DFQATT and CDR2 is SNEGSKA in the germline V gene (reference sequence). Trimming took off 6 bases at V and 6 bases at J, with 9 bases between the two ends. The CDR3 totals 11 residues. The CDR3 sequence is CSAQLGQPQHF. CDR3 DNA sequence: TGCAGTGCCCAACTTGGTCAGCCCCAGCATTTT.